These 28 T cell receptor beta chains were sequenced from one sample in a study of identical twins. TCRdb itself ran the 5' RACE reads through MiXCR, one entry per CDR3 protein. This table holds approximately 500,000 distinct CDR3 sequences, roughly 26% found once. These data also formed part of another study, on T cells expressing NK-cell markers.

The sample was CD4+ T cells sorted from blood. The origin of the receptors is a woman under 30 in good health.

This rearrangement joins TRBV7-9 to TRBJ1-1; D is undetermined. V was trimmed by 5 bases and J by 4 bases, leaving 11 bases between them. Germline CDR1 SEHNR, CDR2 FQNEAQ (reference sequence). This CDR3 comprises 13 residues. The CDR3 loop is CASSVGGSTEAFF. The CDR3 bases are TGTGCCAGCAGCGTCGGTGGGAGCACTGAAGCTTTCTTT.

CDR3 protein: CSVEGRAVSYNEQFF. DNA for the CDR3: TGCAGCGTTGAGGGTAGGGCGGTATCCTACAATGAGCAGTTCTTC. The chain carries TRBV29-1 and TRBJ2-1; D call uncertain. Germline assignment: CDR1 SQVTM and CDR2 ANQGSEA. CDR3 length equals 15 residues. With 3 bases removed from V and 1 base from J, the gap between germline ends came to 13 bases.

This clonotype has just a few counts. V usage is TRBV7-2 and J usage is TRBJ2-7; TRBD2 agrees at 10 bases. Germline CDR1 SGHTA, CDR2 FQGNSA. The CDR3 is 16 amino acids. V lost 5 bases and J lost 1; bases outside the gene matches: 8. The CDR3 loop reads CASSLLAGVVSYEQYF. The CDR3 DNA sequence: TGTGCCAGCAGCCTCCTAGCGGGAGTCGTTTCCTACGAGCAGTACTTC.

J is TRBJ2-5 and V is TRBV10-1; D might be TRBD2 (5 bases). Trimming cost V 4 bases and J 7 bases, with 13 bases left between them. The CDR3 totals 13 residues. Per germline, CDR1 WNHNN and CDR2 SYGVQD (reference sequence). This chain's CDR3 is CASSGNYGRTQYF. The DNA for the CDR3 is TGCGCCAGCAGTGGAAACTATGGGAGGACCCAGTACTTC.

CDR3 loop: CASSSGLEQYF. The CDR3 nucleotides read TGTGCCAGCAGTTCAGGACTGGAGCAGTACTTC. The genes are TRBV12-3 or TRBV12-4 and TRBJ2-7, with D perhaps matching TRBD2 (5 bases). V lost 4 bases and J 7 bases, leaving 8 bases between the germline ends. The CDR3 is made up of 11 amino acids.

A few counts support this clonotype. The CDR3 region has the DNA TGCAGTGCACGAGGACAGGGGGCAGGGATTGTCACTGAAGCTTTCTTT. Its protein product is CSARGQGAGIVTEAFF. The J gene is TRBJ1-1, the V gene TRBV20-1, with TRBD1 identical over 11 bases. This CDR3 contains 16 residues. The germline CDR1 and CDR2 sequences are DFQATT and SNEGSKA (reference sequence). The V and J ends lost 6 bases and 4 bases, in that order; junction bases with no gene match: 13.

This sequence joins TRBV29-1 and TRBJ1-1; D is possibly TRBD1 (6 bases). Germline values: CDR1 SQVTM, CDR2 ANQGSEA. The V end was cut by 7 bases, the J end by 0 bases, with 12 bases between. The length of the CDR3 is 13 residues. CDR3 protein: CSGRTELNTEAFF. The CDR3 DNA sequence: TGCAGCGGGAGGACAGAGTTGAACACTGAAGCTTTCTTT.

This clonotype has ten or more counts. Here the CDR3 reads CSAPRTDRDEQFF. The CDR3 DNA sequence: TGCAGTGCTCCAAGAACTGACAGGGATGAGCAGTTCTTC. V usage is TRBV20-1 and J usage is TRBJ2-1, with 7 bases matching TRBD1. This CDR3 spans 13 amino acids. Trimming cost V 5 bases and J 8 bases; bases outside gene matches: 9. Germline loops: CDR1 DFQATT, CDR2 SNEGSKA (reference sequence).

The chain has TRBV2 and TRBJ2-1; TRBD1 aligns across 8 bases. Per germline, CDR1 SNHLY and CDR2 FYNNEI. The CDR3 consists of 14 residues. V lost 5 bases, J lost 3 bases, and 3 bases stayed unmatched. CDR3 DNA: TGTGCCAGCAGTACAACAGGGGGCTACAATGAGCAGTTCTTC. This codes for CASSTTGGYNEQFF.

This clonotype has a count of ten or more. V usage is TRBV12-3 or TRBV12-4 and J usage is TRBJ1-3; no clear D gene. Deletions cut 6 bases from V and 6 bases from J, with 3 bases between. The CDR3 is made up of 10 amino acids. CDR3 DNA: TGTGCCAGCAGCCTAAACACCATATATTTT. This encodes CASSLNTIYF.

This clonotype was observed a handful of times. The chain employs TRBV15 and TRBJ2-1; D unresolved. Per germline, CDR1 LNHNV and CDR2 YYDKDF (reference sequence). The CDR3 contains 15 residues. V was pared by 0 bases and J by 4 bases, with 10 bases between. The CDR3 loop is CATSREGRPYNEQFF. As DNA, the CDR3 is TGTGCCACCAGCAGAGAAGGGCGACCTTACAATGAGCAGTTCTTC.

CDR3 amino acids: CSAPNPRTSGGQETQYF. The CDR3 bases are TGCAGTGCCCCCAACCCCCGGACTAGCGGGGGCCAAGAGACCCAGTACTTC. This chain uses TRBV20-1 with TRBJ2-5, with 13 bases matching TRBD2. In germline, CDR1 is DFQATT, CDR2 SNEGSKA (reference sequence). The CDR3 has 17 residues. V was pared by 6 bases and J by 1 base, with 11 bases of the junction left unmatched.

This clonotype was found a few times. The V call is TRBV27, the J call TRBJ2-5, with D perhaps matching TRBD2 (6 bases). The CDR3 has 13 amino acids. V gave up 2 bases and J gave up 5 bases, with 9 bases separating them. The germline CDR1 and CDR2 sequences are MNHEY and SMNVEV (reference sequence). CDR3 DNA: TGTGCCAGCAGTTTACTAGCGTTTGAGACCCAGTACTTC. Protein sequence: CASSLLAFETQYF.

V usage is TRBV10-3 and J usage is TRBJ2-3; 7 bases match TRBD2. This CDR3 contains 15 residues. CDR1 and CDR2 from the germline V gene are ENHRY and SYGVKD. Unmatched junction bases numbered 11, after V lost 4 bases and J lost 7 bases. CDR3 region: CAISAGASGAYTQYF. The CDR3 coding sequence is TGTGCCATCAGTGCCGGAGCTAGCGGAGCGTATACGCAGTATTTT.

The table lists this clonotype with a few counts. V and J are TRBV5-5 and TRBJ2-5; a weak D match, TRBD1 (5 bases). CDR3 length: 14 amino acids. The germline gives CDR1 SGHKS, CDR2 YYEKEE (reference sequence). V was clipped by 4 bases and J by 4 bases, with 14 bases between them. The CDR3 sequence: CASSQPTESETQYF. The CDR3 DNA follows: TGTGCCAGCAGCCAACCGACAGAATCAGAGACCCAGTACTTC. Looking up the rest from reference TRBV5-5 and TRBJ2-5 gives the full variable domain: DAGVTQSPTHLIKTRGQQVTLRCSPISGHKSVSWYQQVLGQGPQFIFQYYEKEERGRGNFPDRFSARQFPNYSSELNVNALLLGDSALYLCASSQPTESETQYFGPGTRLLVL.

This clonotype turned up a few times. The chain has TRBV7-2 and TRBJ2-3; D remains unclear. Germline lookup yields CDR1 SGHTA and CDR2 FQGNSA. The CDR3 is 14 amino acids. Trimming took off 5 bases at V and 7 bases at J, with 16 bases between the two ends. CDR3 sequence reads: CASSLKGRDHTQYF. For the CDR3, the DNA is TGTGCCAGCAGCCTGAAGGGTCGAGATCATACGCAGTATTTT.

The chain combines TRBV20-1 with TRBJ2-1; D unclear. Trimming pared 6 bases from V and 9 bases from J, leaving 15 bases between. This CDR3 is 12 amino acids long. The germline V gene encodes CDR1 DFQATT and CDR2 SNEGSKA (reference sequence). The CDR3 loop reads CSASLLDFEQFF. CDR3 DNA sequence: TGCAGTGCATCGCTATTGGATTTTGAGCAGTTCTTC.

This clonotype was detected a few times. The chain joins TRBV10-2 to TRBJ1-1, with D unclear. V gave up 4 bases and J gave up 3 bases, with 9 bases separating them. The CDR3 has 13 amino acids. CDR1 is WSHSY, CDR2 SAAADI, per germline. CDR3: CASSVRGDTEAFF. The CDR3 DNA sequence: TGCGCCAGCAGTGTCCGGGGTGACACTGAAGCTTTCTTT.

This clonotype has just one count. The chain combines TRBV5-5 with TRBJ1-1; D ambiguous. Germline CDR1 reads SGHKS; CDR2 reads YYEKEE (reference sequence). The CDR3 has 13 amino acids. The germline V and J ends were trimmed by 0 bases and 7 bases, with 10 bases remaining between them. CDR3: CASSLAASGEAFF. DNA for the CDR3: TGTGCCAGCAGCTTGGCGGCTTCAGGTGAAGCTTTCTTT.

V gene TRBV5-1 combines with J gene TRBJ1-5; D gene ambiguous. The CDR3 covers 13 residues. CDR1 and CDR2 (germline): SGHRS, YFSETQ. Trimming pared 3 bases from V and 5 bases from J, leaving 9 bases between. The CDR3 sequence is CASSYYGDQPQHF. CDR3 sequence (DNA): TGCGCCAGCAGCTACTACGGGGATCAGCCCCAGCATTTT.

This clonotype has ten or more counts. The V gene is TRBV20-1, the J gene TRBJ2-5, with 7 bases identical to TRBD1. The CDR3 has 12 amino acids. Per the germline V gene, CDR1 is DFQATT and CDR2 is SNEGSKA (reference sequence). With V trimmed by 5 bases and J by 4 bases, 4 bases remained unmatched. The CDR3 DNA follows: TGCAGTGCTCTCGACAGGGCAGAGACCCAGTACTTC. Translated, it gives CSALDRAETQYF.

The rearrangement links TRBV6-5 to TRBJ2-3; unclear D gene. CDR3 length equals 12 residues. V was shortened by 6 bases and J by 8 bases, with 12 bases between the two germline ends. Germline loops: CDR1 MNHEY, CDR2 SVGAGI. CDR3 sequence (DNA): TGTGCCAGCAGCGCCAGCCCGGGTACGCAGTATTTT. The encoded protein is CASSASPGTQYF.

V and J are TRBV7-9 and TRBJ1-1, with D perhaps TRBD1 (6 bases). The V gene lost 2 bases and the J gene lost 1 base, with 11 bases spanning the gap. The CDR3 extends over 15 amino acids. The germline V gene has CDR1 SEHNR and CDR2 FQNEAQ (reference sequence). The CDR3 DNA reads as TGTGCCAGCAGCTTATCGGGGGCATGGAACACTGAAGCTTTCTTT. It is translated as CASSLSGAWNTEAFF.

V gene TRBV5-1 combines with J gene TRBJ1-1; D perhaps matches TRBD1 (6 bases). The CDR3 has 14 residues. Trimming stripped 4 bases from V and 3 bases from J, with 13 bases between. Per the germline V gene, CDR1 is SGHRS and CDR2 is YFSETQ. This CDR3 reads CASSHDPGDTEAFF. In DNA form, the CDR3 reads TGCGCCAGCAGCCACGACCCAGGGGACACTGAAGCTTTCTTT.

This clonotype was observed once. The rearrangement links TRBV20-1 to TRBJ2-1, with D tentatively TRBD2 (6 bases). This CDR3 is built from 15 residues. Looked up from germline, CDR1 is DFQATT and CDR2 is SNEGSKA (reference sequence). Trimming left V 1 base short and J 4 bases short, with 14 bases between. CDR3 protein: CSARAYSGLYNEQFF. The CDR3 nucleotides are TGCAGTGCTAGAGCGTATAGCGGCCTTTACAATGAGCAGTTCTTC.

This chain's CDR3 is CSAGDVGGTGQETQYF. CDR3 nucleotide sequence: TGCAGTGCTGGGGACGTAGGGGGGACAGGGCAGGAGACCCAGTACTTC. V is TRBV20-1 and J is TRBJ2-5; 9 positions agree with TRBD1. This CDR3 contains 16 residues. V dropped 5 bases and J dropped 5; count of bases not matched to a gene: 15. Germline CDR1 is DFQATT and CDR2 is SNEGSKA (reference sequence).

The chain recombines TRBV10-3 with TRBJ2-1; 7 bases agree with TRBD2. The V gene end was trimmed by 10 bases and the J gene end by 2 bases; junction bases not matched to a gene: 5. This CDR3 region has 13 residues. Germline V gene sequence: CDR1 ENHRY, CDR2 SYGVKD. The CDR3 reads CATGGGPYNEQFF. In DNA form, the CDR3 reads TGTGCCACCGGCGGGGGTCCCTACAATGAGCAGTTCTTC.

This chain joins TRBV5-1 and TRBJ1-5; the D is unclear. Germline V gene data show CDR1 as SGHRS and CDR2 as YFSETQ. V shed 0 bases and J shed 4 bases, with 5 bases lying between them. The CDR3 is 13 amino acids. The CDR3 region is CASSLGANQPQHF. CDR3 DNA: TGCGCCAGCAGCTTGGGGGCTAATCAGCCCCAGCATTTT.